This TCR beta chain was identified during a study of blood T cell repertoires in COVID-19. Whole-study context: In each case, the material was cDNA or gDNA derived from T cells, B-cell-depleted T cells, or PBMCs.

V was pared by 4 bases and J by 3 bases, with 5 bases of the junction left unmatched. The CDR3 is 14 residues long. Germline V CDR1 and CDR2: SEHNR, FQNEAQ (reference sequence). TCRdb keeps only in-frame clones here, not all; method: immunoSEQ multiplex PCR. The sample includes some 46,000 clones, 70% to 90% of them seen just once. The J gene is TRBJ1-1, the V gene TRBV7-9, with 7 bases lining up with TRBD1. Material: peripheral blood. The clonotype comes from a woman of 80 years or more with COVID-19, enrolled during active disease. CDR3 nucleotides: TGTGCCAGCAGCTATACAGGGGTGGACACTGAAGCTTTCTTT. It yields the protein CASSYTGVDTEAFF.